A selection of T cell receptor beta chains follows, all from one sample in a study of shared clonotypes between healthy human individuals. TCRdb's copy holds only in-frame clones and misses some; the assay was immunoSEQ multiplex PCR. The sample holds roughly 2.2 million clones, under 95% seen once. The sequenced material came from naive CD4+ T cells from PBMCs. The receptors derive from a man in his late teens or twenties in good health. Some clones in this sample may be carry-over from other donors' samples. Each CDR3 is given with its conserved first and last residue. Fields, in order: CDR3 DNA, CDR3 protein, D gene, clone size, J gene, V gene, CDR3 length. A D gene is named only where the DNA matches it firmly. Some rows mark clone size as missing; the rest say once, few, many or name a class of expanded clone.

TGCGCCAGTACCTCTAGCGGTGCGAACACCGGGGAGCTGTTTTTT	CASTSSGANTGELFF	TRBD2	-	TRBJ2-2	TRBV5-1	15
TGTGCCAGCAGTTCCGCTTTTGCCCTCTCGTCTGGAAACACCATATATTTT	CASSSAFALSSGNTIYF	-	-	TRBJ1-3	TRBV28	17
TGTGCCAGCAGTTTACTCTCCCCCCGGTTCGGGAGCTCCTACAATGAGCAGTTCTTC	CASSLLSPRFGSSYNEQFF	-	once	TRBJ2-1	TRBV27	19
TGCGCCAGCAGCCAGAGGTCTGGAAACACCATATATTTT	CASSQRSGNTIYF	-	once	TRBJ1-3	TRBV4-3	13
TGTGCCAGCAGCTTGAGGGGTGGAGAGACCCAGTACTTC	CASSLRGGETQYF	-	once	TRBJ2-5	TRBV5-6	13
TGCGCCAGCAGCCCCGGACGAGGAAAGACCTACAATGAGCAGTTCTTC	CASSPGRGKTYNEQFF	-	-	TRBJ2-1	TRBV4-3	16
TGTGCCAGCAGCCTAACCGGACAGGGAGAGGTGTTTTTT	CASSLTGQGEVFF	TRBD1	-	TRBJ1-4	TRBV9	13
TGTGCCAGCAGCTTAGGTCAAAGCTCTGGAAACACCATATATTTT	CASSLGQSSGNTIYF	-	-	TRBJ1-3	TRBV7-2	15
TGTGCCATCAGTGGACGACCGCCGAGCTCTGGGGCCAACGTCCTGACTTTC	CAISGRPPSSGANVLTF	-	-	TRBJ2-6	TRBV10-3	17
TGTGCCAGCAGTGAGACTAACCTAGCGGGCCATTACAATGAGCAGTTCTTC	CASSETNLAGHYNEQFF	TRBD2	-	TRBJ2-1	TRBV6-1	17
TGTGCCAGTAGCCCGTTCTTAAACTCAGCGGGCTCCTACCCCTATACGCAGTATTTT	CASSPFLNSAGSYPYTQYF	-	-	TRBJ2-3	TRBV19	19
TGTGCCAGCAGTTTATCCTCACGGAGCTTTAATGAAAAACTGTTTTTT	CASSLSSRSFNEKLFF	-	once	TRBJ1-4	TRBV27	16
TGTGCCAGCAGCGTAGGCCACAGGGTTATACAAGAGACCCAGTACTTC	CASSVGHRVIQETQYF	-	-	TRBJ2-5	TRBV9	16
TGCGCCAGCAGCTGGGCCGGGACCGGGATAGAAAAACTGTTTTTT	CASSWAGTGIEKLFF	-	-	TRBJ1-4	TRBV5-1	15
TGTGCCAGCAGCTCTACAGGGGGTGAGACCCAGTACTTC	CASSSTGGETQYF	TRBD1	-	TRBJ2-5	TRBV11-3	13
TGCGCCAGCAGAGGGGCGGCGAACACCGGGGAGCTGTTTTTT	CASRGAANTGELFF	-	-	TRBJ2-2	TRBV10-2	14
TGTGCCAGCGGGGTCGAGGCCCCTTTCAATACGCAGTATTTT	CASGVEAPFNTQYF	-	-	TRBJ2-3	TRBV27	14
TGTGCCAGCAGCTTCCGATCGTCCGAGCAGTACTTC	CASSFRSSEQYF	-	once	TRBJ2-7	TRBV5-8	12
TGCGCCAGCAGCCAACCCACGGGACGGTTTCCCTACGAGCAGTACTTC	CASSQPTGRFPYEQYF	-	-	TRBJ2-7	TRBV4-1	16
TGTGCCAGCAGGGGGACTAGCGGGAAAGATACGCAGTATTTT	CASRGTSGKDTQYF	TRBD2	once	TRBJ2-3	TRBV2	14
TGTGCCAGCAGCCCCCGGGGGGATAGAGTTGTAAATGAGCAGTTCTTC	CASSPRGDRVVNEQFF	TRBD2	-	TRBJ2-1	TRBV9	16
TGTGCCTGGAGCGGGACACATAGCAATCAGCCCCAGCATTTT	CAWSGTHSNQPQHF	-	-	TRBJ1-5	TRBV30	14
TGTGCCAGCACCTCGAGGGCTGAAGCTTTCTTT	CASTSRAEAFF	-	-	TRBJ1-1	TRBV11-2	11
TGCGCCAGCAGCCCCGTGTTTTACACAGATACGCAGTATTTT	CASSPVFYTDTQYF	-	-	TRBJ2-3	TRBV5-1	14
TGCGCCAGCAGCCTCGGAGATGCTCTTACCTACGAGCAGTACTTC	CASSLGDALTYEQYF	-	-	TRBJ2-7	TRBV4-1	15
TGTGCCAGCAGCTTGGGTCCAGGGCGTGAAAAACTGTTTTTT	CASSLGPGREKLFF	-	-	TRBJ1-4	TRBV5-4	14
TGTGCCAGCAGCTGGAAATTCAGCCAAGAGACCCAGTACTTC	CASSWKFSQETQYF	-	-	TRBJ2-5	TRBV5-4	14
TGTGCCAGCTCACCTCGAGGGGTTCTTGAGACCCAGTACTTC	CASSPRGVLETQYF	-	once	TRBJ2-5	TRBV18	14
TGTGCCAGCCGGATGGAGCCAACTAATGAAAAACTGTTTTTT	CASRMEPTNEKLFF	-	-	TRBJ1-4	TRBV6-1	14
TGTGCCTGGAGTAGGATACAGGGAGTGGGAGAGACCCAGTACTTC	CAWSRIQGVGETQYF	-	-	TRBJ2-5	TRBV30	15
TGTGCCAGCAGCGTACTAGCCTCCTACAATGAGCAGTTCTTC	CASSVLASYNEQFF	-	-	TRBJ2-1	TRBV9	14
TGTGCCAGCAGCCCTCTGTATGAGACCCAGTACTTC	CASSPLYETQYF	-	once	TRBJ2-5	TRBV11-1	12
TGCAGCGTTTCTACCCCTACATCCTACGAGCAGTACTTC	CSVSTPTSYEQYF	-	-	TRBJ2-7	TRBV29-1	13
TGTGCCAGCAGTCCCTTAGCATCGGGGGATCAGGCCCAGCATTTT	CASSPLASGDQAQHF	-	once	TRBJ1-5	TRBV28	15
TGTGCCAGTAGTATTAACATCTGGACCGGGGAGCTGTTTTTT	CASSINIWTGELFF	-	-	TRBJ2-2	TRBV19	14
TGTGCCAGTACGGTTCAGGGAATTAGCAATCAGCCCCAGCATTTT	CASTVQGISNQPQHF	-	-	TRBJ1-5	TRBV19	15
TGTGCCTCAGGGTCCTACGAGCAGTACTTC	CASGSYEQYF	-	-	TRBJ2-7	TRBV28	10
TGTGCCAGCAGCAGAACAGGGTTATACAATGAGCAGTTCTTC	CASSRTGLYNEQFF	-	-	TRBJ2-1	TRBV9	14
TGCGCCAGCAGCCCAGGGGGCGAAGAGACCCAGTACTTC	CASSPGGEETQYF	TRBD1	-	TRBJ2-5	TRBV5-1	13
TGTGCCAGCAGTCTCCCTCGGGACAGGGGTGACTACAATGAGCAGTTCTTC	CASSLPRDRGDYNEQFF	TRBD1	-	TRBJ2-1	TRBV27	17
TGTGCCAGCAGTTACCAGGCCGACAGGGAAGAGACCCAGTACTTC	CASSYQADREETQYF	TRBD1	-	TRBJ2-5	TRBV6-6	15
TGTGCCAGCTCACCTAGCGCTTCCTACAATGAGCAGTTCTTC	CASSPSASYNEQFF	-	-	TRBJ2-1	TRBV18	14
TGTGCCATCAGCGCACGAGGGGCTGATGGCTACACCTTC	CAISARGADGYTF	-	-	TRBJ1-2	TRBV10-3	13
TGTGCCAGCTCACCACCGAGAGTGAGCTCCTACAATGAGCAGTTCTTC	CASSPPRVSSYNEQFF	-	-	TRBJ2-1	TRBV18	16
TGTGCCAGCAGTAGGGACAGGGGGCTCACTGAAGCTTTCTTT	CASSRDRGLTEAFF	TRBD1	few	TRBJ1-1	TRBV2	14
TGTGCCAGCAGCTTGTTCCCAGGGGCTGGGGCCAACGTCCTGACTTTC	CASSLFPGAGANVLTF	-	-	TRBJ2-6	TRBV5-4	16
TGTGCCATCAGTGAGTCGAGACAGGTCAATCAGCCCCAGCATTTT	CAISESRQVNQPQHF	-	-	TRBJ1-5	TRBV10-3	15
TGTGCCATCAGCCCAAGGCCGGGACAGGGTCCGGATACGCAGTATTTT	CAISPRPGQGPDTQYF	TRBD1	-	TRBJ2-3	TRBV10-3	16
TGTGCCAGCAGCCCGGGACTCCTAGGGACCTACGAGCAGTACTTC	CASSPGLLGTYEQYF	-	-	TRBJ2-7	TRBV5-6	15
TGTGCCAGCTCACGGGGACAGGGACGGAACGAGCAGTACTTC	CASSRGQGRNEQYF	TRBD1	-	TRBJ2-7	TRBV18	14
TGTGCCAGCAGCATGGACAGGGGAGGTCTAGGGTGGTATGGCTACACCTTC	CASSMDRGGLGWYGYTF	TRBD1	-	TRBJ1-2	TRBV7-8	17
TGTGCCAGCAGTCTATTGGGGGGGGGCTCCCACGAGCAGTACTTC	CASSLLGGGSHEQYF	-	-	TRBJ2-7	TRBV2	15